The clone carrying this T cell receptor (beta chain) was seen at least ten times. Its cognate antigen is unknown. Those patients with uncontrolled infection, other autoimmune disease, pregnancy or lactation were excluded. When hyperthyroidism was first diagnosed, the blood sample was taken, preceding any ophthalmopathy symptoms. Amplification of TCR beta CDR3 regions used RNA as the template. Using the HTBI primer set, a first-round RT-PCR was run on the TCR CDR3. TCRdb re-derived calls from the multiplex PCR reads in MiXCR, one entry per CDR3 protein. Among about 380,000 distinct CDR3 sequences listed, approximately 13% were seen once. The data belong to a study of T cells in Graves' hyperthyroidism and ophthalmopathy. Study-level points and caveats: Most thyroid clonotypes expanded above 0.001 were also detected in blood.

From germline, CDR1 is MNHNS and CDR2 SASEGT. After removal of 8 bases from V and 4 bases from J, the junction contained 5 bases not matched to a gene. The CDR3 is 12 residues long. This chain joins TRBV6-1 and TRBJ2-7, with 7 bases fitting TRBD1. The TCR sequence derives from a young man with Graves' hyperthyroidism that later progressed to Graves' ophthalmopathy. The sequenced sample was blood. The CDR3 DNA is TGTGCCAGCTCCGACAGGGATTACGAGCAGTACTTC. Its protein is CASSDRDYEQYF.